The 3 T cell receptor beta chains presented below share a single source sample, sequenced in a study of immune cell composition in non-small cell lung cancer. Sequenced by immunoSEQ multiplex PCR; TCRdb stores in-frame clones only, minus some. The repertoire includes thousands of clones, 85% of them detected once, and roughly 7% sits in the top ten. What was sequenced was lung tumor tissue. The receptor set was obtained from a human donor with non-small cell lung cancer.

This chain joins TRBV19 and TRBJ1-3, with D tentatively TRBD1 (5 bases). The CDR3 consists of 13 residues. The V end was cut by 7 bases, the J end by 7 bases, with 14 bases between. Germline CDR1 and CDR2: LNHDA and SQIVND (reference sequence). The CDR3 here is CASTPGQRNTIYF. CDR3 DNA sequence: TGTGCCAGTACCCCCGGACAAAGGAACACCATATATTTT.

J is TRBJ2-7 and V is TRBV11-1, with 7 nucleotides matching TRBD2. Germline CDR1 and CDR2: SGHAT and FQDESV (reference sequence). The CDR3 is 15 amino acids. V shed 5 bases and J 0 bases; nucleotides not matched to a gene: 7. The CDR3 protein is CASSLEGGSSYEQYF. CDR3 in DNA: TGTGCCAGCAGCCTAGAGGGCGGGAGCTCCTACGAGCAGTACTTC.

The chain is built from TRBV7-3 and TRBJ2-1; 9 bases map to TRBD2. This CDR3 spans 15 amino acids. Germline CDR1 is SGHTA and CDR2 is FQGTGA. Germline trimming cut 5 bases from V and 2 bases from J; bases unmatched to any gene: 4. The CDR3 bases are TGTGCCAGCAGCCCGATAGCGGGAGCCTACAATGAGCAGTTCTTC. Its protein is CASSPIAGAYNEQFF.